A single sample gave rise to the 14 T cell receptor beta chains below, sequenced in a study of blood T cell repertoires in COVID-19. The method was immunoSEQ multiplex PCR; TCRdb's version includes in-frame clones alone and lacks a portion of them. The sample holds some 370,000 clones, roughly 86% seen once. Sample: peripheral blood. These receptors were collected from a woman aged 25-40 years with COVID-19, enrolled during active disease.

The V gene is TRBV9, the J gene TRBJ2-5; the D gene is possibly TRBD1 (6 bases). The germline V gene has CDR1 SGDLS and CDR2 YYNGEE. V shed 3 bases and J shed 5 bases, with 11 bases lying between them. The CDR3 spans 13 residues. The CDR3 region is CASSADRLETQYF. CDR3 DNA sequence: TGTGCCAGCAGCGCCGACAGGCTGGAGACCCAGTACTTC.

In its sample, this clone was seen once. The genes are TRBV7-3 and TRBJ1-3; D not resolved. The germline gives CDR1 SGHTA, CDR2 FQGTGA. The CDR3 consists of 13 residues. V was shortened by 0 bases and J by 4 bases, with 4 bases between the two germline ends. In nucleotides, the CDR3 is TGTGCCAGCAGCTTAACAGAGGGAAACACCATATATTTT. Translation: CASSLTEGNTIYF.

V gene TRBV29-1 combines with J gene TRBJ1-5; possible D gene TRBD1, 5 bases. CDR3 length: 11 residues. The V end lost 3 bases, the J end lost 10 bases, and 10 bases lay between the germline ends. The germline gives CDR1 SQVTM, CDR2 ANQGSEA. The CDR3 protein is CSVDRVKPQHF. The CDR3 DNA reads TGCAGCGTTGACAGGGTGAAACCCCAGCATTTT.

The CDR3 region has the DNA TGTGCCAGCCGGGGCCAGGGGCTGAATGGCTACACCTTC. Translating gives CASRGQGLNGYTF. The chain recombines TRBV6-6 with TRBJ1-2, with D possibly matching TRBD1 (6 bases). V was cut by 8 bases and J by 6 bases, with 16 bases left in between. The CDR3 consists of 13 residues. Per germline, CDR1 MNHNY and CDR2 SVGAGI (reference sequence).

The CDR3 DNA is TGTGCCAGCAGCTCCTACGCCGAGCAGTACTTC. Protein sequence: CASSSYAEQYF. The chain employs TRBV11-2 and TRBJ2-7; unclear D gene. V gave up 4 bases and J gave up 6 bases, with 7 bases separating them. The CDR3 extends over 11 amino acids. Germline loops: CDR1 SGHAT, CDR2 FQNNGV.

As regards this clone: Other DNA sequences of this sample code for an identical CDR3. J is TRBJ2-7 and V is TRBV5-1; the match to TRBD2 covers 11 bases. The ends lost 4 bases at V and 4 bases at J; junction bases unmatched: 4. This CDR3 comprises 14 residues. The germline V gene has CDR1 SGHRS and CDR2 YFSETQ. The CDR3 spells CASSPGTSGYEQYF. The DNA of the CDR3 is TGCGCCAGCAGCCCCGGGACTAGCGGATACGAGCAGTACTTC.

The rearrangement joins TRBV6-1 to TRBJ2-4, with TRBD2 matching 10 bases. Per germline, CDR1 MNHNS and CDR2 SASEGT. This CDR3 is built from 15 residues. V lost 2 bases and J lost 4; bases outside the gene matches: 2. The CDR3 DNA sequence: TGTGCCAGCAGTGAACGGACTAGCGGAAAAAACATTCAGTACTTC. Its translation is CASSERTSGKNIQYF.

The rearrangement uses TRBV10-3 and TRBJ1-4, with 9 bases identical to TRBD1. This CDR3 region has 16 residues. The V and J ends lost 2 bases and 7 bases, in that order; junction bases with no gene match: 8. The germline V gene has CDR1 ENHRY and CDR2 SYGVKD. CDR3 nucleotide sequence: TGTGCCATCAGTGAGAGAGGCCGGGACAGGGTTGAAAAACTGTTTTTT. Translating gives CAISERGRDRVEKLFF.

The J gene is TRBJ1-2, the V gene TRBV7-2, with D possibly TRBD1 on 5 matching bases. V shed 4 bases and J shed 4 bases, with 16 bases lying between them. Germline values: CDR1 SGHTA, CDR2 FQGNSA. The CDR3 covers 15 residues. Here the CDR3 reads CASSSRDYAIYGYTF. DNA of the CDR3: TGTGCCAGCAGCTCCCGGGACTACGCCATCTATGGCTACACCTTC. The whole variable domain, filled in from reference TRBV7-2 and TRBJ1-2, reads GAGVSQSPSNKVTEKGKDVELRCDPISGHTALYWYRQSLGQGLEFLIYFQGNSAPDKSGLPSDRFSAERTGGSVSTLTIQRTQQEDSAVYLCASSSRDYAIYGYTFGSGTRLTVV.

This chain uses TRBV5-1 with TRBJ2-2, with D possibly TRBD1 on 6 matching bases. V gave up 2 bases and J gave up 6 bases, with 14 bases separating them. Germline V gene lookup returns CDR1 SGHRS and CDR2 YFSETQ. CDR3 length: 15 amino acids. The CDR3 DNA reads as TGCGCCAGCAGCTTAAGAACAGGGTTCGCCGGGGAGCTGTTTTTT. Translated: CASSLRTGFAGELFF.

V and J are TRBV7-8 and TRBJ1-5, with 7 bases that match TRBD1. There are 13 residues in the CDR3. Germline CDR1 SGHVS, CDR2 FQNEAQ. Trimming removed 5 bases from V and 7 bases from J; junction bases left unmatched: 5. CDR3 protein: CASSRDRRQPQHF. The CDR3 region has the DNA TGTGCCAGCAGCCGGGACAGACGCCAGCCCCAGCATTTT.

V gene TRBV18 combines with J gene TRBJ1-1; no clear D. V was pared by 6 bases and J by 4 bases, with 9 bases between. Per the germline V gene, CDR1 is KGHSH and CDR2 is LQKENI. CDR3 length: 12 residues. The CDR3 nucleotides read TGTGCCAGCTCGCGGGTGGGCACTGAAGCTTTCTTT. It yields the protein CASSRVGTEAFF.

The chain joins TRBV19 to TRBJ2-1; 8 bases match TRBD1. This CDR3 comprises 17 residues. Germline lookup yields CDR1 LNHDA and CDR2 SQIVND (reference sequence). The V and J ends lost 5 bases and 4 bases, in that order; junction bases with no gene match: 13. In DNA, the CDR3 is TGTGCCAGTAGTGCCTACCCCCCGGACAGGGTATACAATGAGCAGTTCTTC. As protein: CASSAYPPDRVYNEQFF.

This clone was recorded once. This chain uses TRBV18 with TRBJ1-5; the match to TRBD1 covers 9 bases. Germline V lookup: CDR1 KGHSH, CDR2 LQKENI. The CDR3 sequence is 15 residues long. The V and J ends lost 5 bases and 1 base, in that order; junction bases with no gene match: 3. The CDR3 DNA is TGTGCCAGCTCATGGGGGACAGGGAGCAATCAGCCCCAGCATTTT. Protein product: CASSWGTGSNQPQHF.